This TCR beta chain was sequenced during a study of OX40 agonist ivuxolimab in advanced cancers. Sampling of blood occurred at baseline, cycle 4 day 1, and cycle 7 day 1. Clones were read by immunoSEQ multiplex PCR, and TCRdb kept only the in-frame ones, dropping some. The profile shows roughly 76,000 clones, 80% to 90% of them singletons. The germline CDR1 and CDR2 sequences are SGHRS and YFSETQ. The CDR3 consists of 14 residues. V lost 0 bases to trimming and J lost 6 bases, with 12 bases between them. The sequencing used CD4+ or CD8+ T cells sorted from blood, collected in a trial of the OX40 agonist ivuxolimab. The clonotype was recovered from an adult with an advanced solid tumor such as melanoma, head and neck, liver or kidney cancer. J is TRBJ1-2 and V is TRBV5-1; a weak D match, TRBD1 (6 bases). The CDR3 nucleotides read TGCGCCAGCAGCTTGGCGGGAGGGGGAGATGGCTACACCTTC. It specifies CASSLAGGGDGYTF.